The 6 T cell receptor beta chains below come from one sample, sequenced in a study of cytomegalovirus exposure and HLA in healthy donors. PCR was performed using 60 Vbeta and 13 Jbeta primers. Clones were sequenced by immunoSEQ multiplex PCR, and TCRdb holds only the in-frame ones, with some missing. The repertoire holds roughly 150,000 clones, with roughly three quarters as singletons. Specimen: PBMCs. The source is a middle-aged woman in good health and CMV-seronegative.

V and J are TRBV5-6 and TRBJ1-1; D is possibly TRBD1 (5 bases). The germline V gene encodes CDR1 SGHDT and CDR2 YYEEEE. The CDR3 is made up of 14 amino acids. V lost 2 bases and J 1 base, leaving 9 bases between the germline ends. DNA for the CDR3: TGTGCCAGCAGCTTCAGGGCCACGAACACTGAAGCTTTCTTT. This gives the protein CASSFRATNTEAFF.

J is TRBJ2-6 and V is TRBV4-3, with a weak D call TRBD2 (6 bases). Germline values: CDR1 LGHNA, CDR2 YSLEER. The CDR3 length is 17 residues. V gave up 0 bases and J gave up 4 bases, with 13 bases separating them. The CDR3 nucleotides are TGCGCCAGCAGCCAAGACGGATCCGCGGGGGGGGCCAACGTCCTGACTTTC. Amino acid sequence: CASSQDGSAGGANVLTF.

The chain combines TRBV5-1 with TRBJ2-7, with TRBD1 matching 11 bases. The V and J ends lost 4 bases and 7 bases, in that order; junction bases with no gene match: 10. Looked up from germline, CDR1 is SGHRS and CDR2 is YFSETQ. The CDR3 contains 15 residues. CDR3 sequence (DNA): TGCGCCAGCAGCCCGAATATGGACAGGGGGCGTGAGCAGTACTTC. This codes for CASSPNMDRGREQYF.

About this clone itself: At one end the junction does not follow the germline gene, possibly because of a read error. The rearrangement joins TRBV7-9 to TRBJ1-5, with 7 bases fitting TRBD1. The CDR3 consists of 17 residues. CDR1 is SEHNR and CDR2 is FQNEAQ in the germline V gene (reference sequence). CDR3 residues: CSSSQTGVGQFNQPQHF. CDR3 DNA sequence: TGTTCCAGCAGCCAGACGGGCGTGGGACAGTTCAATCAGCCCCAGCATTTT.

In this sample, this clone turned up a few times. V and J are TRBV19 and TRBJ2-1, with 9 bases identical to TRBD1. The CDR3 is 16 amino acids. From germline, CDR1 is LNHDA and CDR2 SQIVND (reference sequence). The V gene end was trimmed by 6 bases and the J gene end by 5 bases; junction bases not matched to a gene: 11. The CDR3, as DNA: TGTGCCAGTAGAAGACCACGGGACAGGGTGGACAATGAGCAGTTCTTC. Its translation is CASRRPRDRVDNEQFF.

This clone was seen only a few times. J is TRBJ2-1 and V is TRBV10-3, with TRBD2 identical over 10 bases. The CDR3 spans 16 residues. Trimming cost V 8 bases and J 6 bases; bases outside gene matches: 13. Germline V gene data show CDR1 as ENHRY and CDR2 as SYGVKD. The CDR3 region has the DNA TGTGCCATCCATAGGGAGCTAGCGGGGGCGGGCAATGAGCAGTTCTTC. This gives the protein CAIHRELAGAGNEQFF.